Presented here are 23 T cell receptor beta chains from one specimen sequenced in a study of shared clonotypes between healthy human individuals. TCRdb's copy holds only in-frame clones and misses some; the assay was immunoSEQ multiplex PCR. In the table there are under 700,000 clones, approximately 95% of which are singletons. Naive CD8 populations comprised CD45RO-negative cells positively selected for CCR7, excluding terminally differentiated effector memory CD45RA+ cells. The sample was naive CD8+ T cells sorted from blood. Source of these receptors: a woman in her 30s in good health.

The rearrangement links TRBV2 to TRBJ1-5, with D perhaps TRBD1 (5 bases). V lost 6 bases and J lost 0, with 9 bases in between. The CDR3 is made up of 14 amino acids. Germline CDR1 reads SNHLY; CDR2 reads FYNNEI. CDR3 protein: CASSYDSSNQPQHF. DNA for the CDR3: TGTGCCAGCAGCTATGACAGTAGCAATCAGCCCCAGCATTTT.

This chain links TRBV30 with TRBJ1-2, with 9 bases lining up with TRBD1. Germline assignment: CDR1 GTSNPN and CDR2 SVGIG (reference sequence). V lost 3 bases, J lost 6 bases, and 8 bases stayed unmatched. This CDR3 comprises 14 residues. The DNA for the CDR3 is TGTGCCTGGAGCGAGGGACAGGGAACGAATGGCTACACCTTC. This sequence encodes CAWSEGQGTNGYTF.

This clone was detected once. The chain links TRBV4-1 to TRBJ2-7; 7 bases map to TRBD1. The CDR3 has 15 residues. The V gene's germline CDR1 is MGHRA and CDR2 YSYEKL. V shed 2 bases and J 5 bases; nucleotides not matched to a gene: 9. CDR3 bases: TGCGCCAGCAGCCAAACAGGGGTAGGTATGAACGAGCAGTACTTC. Its protein product is CASSQTGVGMNEQYF.

The V call is TRBV9, the J call TRBJ2-5, with D possibly TRBD1 on 6 matching bases. Near its end, the DNA agrees better with TRBJ2-7, so the J call may be wrong. The CDR3 sequence is 15 residues long. Germline lookup yields CDR1 SGDLS and CDR2 YYNGEE. The CDR3 loop is CASSGSGTPVYEQYF. For the CDR3, the DNA is TGTGCCAGCAGCGGATCCGGGACACCCGTCTACGAGCAGTACTTC.

This chain links TRBV5-1 with TRBJ2-1, with TRBD2 as a possible D gene (5 bases). In germline, CDR1 is SGHRS, CDR2 YFSETQ. Trimming stripped 5 bases from V and 8 bases from J, with 11 bases between. This CDR3 spans 12 amino acids. Here the CDR3 DNA reads TGCGCCAGCAGAGAGGGTTACGATGAGCAGTTCTTC. Translated, it gives CASREGYDEQFF.

In its sample, this clone was seen a few times. This chain uses TRBV6-5 with TRBJ1-2, with D possibly being TRBD1 (5 bases). This CDR3 comprises 12 residues. The germline gives CDR1 MNHEY, CDR2 SVGAGI. V lost 6 bases, J lost 6 bases, and 11 bases lay in between. This chain's CDR3 is CASRSTGDGYTF. The CDR3 DNA is TGTGCCAGCAGGAGTACAGGAGATGGCTACACCTTC.

The table lists this clone with a count of one. The CDR3, as DNA: TGTGCCAGCAGCTTCATAAAGGACAGGGGGCTTGAAAAACTGTTTTTT. Translation: CASSFIKDRGLEKLFF. This sequence joins TRBV7-9 and TRBJ1-4; 11 bases match TRBD1. CDR1 SEHNR and CDR2 FQNEAQ come from the germline V gene (reference sequence). Trimming at V came to 3 bases and at J to 7 bases, leaving 7 bases not matched to a gene. This CDR3 region has 16 residues.

The CDR3: CASRADNYYEQYF. Written as DNA, the CDR3 is TGCGCCAGCAGGGCCGACAACTACTACGAGCAGTACTTC. This chain joins TRBV5-1 and TRBJ2-7; D remains unclear. V was shortened by 5 bases and J by 3 bases, with 12 bases between the two germline ends. This CDR3 is 13 amino acids long. From germline, CDR1 is SGHRS and CDR2 YFSETQ.

The V gene is TRBV7-9, the J gene TRBJ2-1; 8 nucleotides agree with TRBD2. V dropped 5 bases and J dropped 9; count of bases not matched to a gene: 12. The CDR3 runs to 15 residues. Germline V gives CDR1 SEHNR, CDR2 FQNEAQ (reference sequence). The CDR3 reads CASSDLSGSLGEQFF. The CDR3 DNA reads TGTGCCAGCAGCGATCTAAGCGGGAGTTTGGGTGAGCAGTTCTTC.

CDR3 sequence: CSVGTSGNSYNEQFF. In DNA, the CDR3 is TGCAGCGTAGGGACTAGCGGGAACTCCTACAATGAGCAGTTCTTC. The rearrangement joins TRBV29-1 to TRBJ2-1; 13 bases map to TRBD2. Germline V gene sequence: CDR1 SQVTM, CDR2 ANQGSEA. V lost 6 bases, J lost 0 bases, and 2 bases stayed unmatched. This CDR3 contains 15 residues.

This clone was observed a single time. The CDR3 loop reads CASSQVGGRGETQYF. CDR3 DNA sequence: TGTGCCAGCAGCCAAGTAGGCGGGAGGGGAGAGACCCAGTACTTC. V is TRBV14 and J is TRBJ2-5; 9 bases map to TRBD2. Trimming cost V 1 base and J 4 bases; bases outside gene matches: 4. The CDR3 is 15 residues long. Germline lookup yields CDR1 SGHDN and CDR2 FVKESK.

The gene calls are TRBV27 and TRBJ2-7; 9 bases are a match to TRBD2. This CDR3 spans 15 amino acids. Trimming at V came to 4 bases and at J to 5 bases, leaving 9 bases not matched to a gene. Germline CDR1 MNHEY, CDR2 SMNVEV (reference sequence). This CDR3 reads CASSWIAGVIHEQYF. The CDR3 nucleotides read TGTGCCAGCAGTTGGATAGCGGGAGTCATCCACGAGCAGTACTTC.

This chain links TRBV28 with TRBJ2-5; 7 positions match TRBD1. With V trimmed by 8 bases and J by 4 bases, 13 bases remained unmatched. CDR1 is MDHEN and CDR2 is SYDVKM in the germline V gene. The CDR3 covers 15 residues. The DNA of the CDR3 is TGTGCCAGCGCCACAGGGGTTTTACGTGGAGAGACCCAGTACTTC. Translated, it gives CASATGVLRGETQYF.

In the case of this clone: One end of the junction is discordant with germline, which a read error may explain. This chain links TRBV7-3 with TRBJ2-3, with TRBD2 matching 12 bases. The CDR3 runs to 16 residues. Germline CDR1 is SGHTA and CDR2 is FQGTGA. CDR3 sequence: CASSPRPGTSGPELDF. The CDR3 region has the DNA TGTGCCAGCAGCCCACGTCCCGGGACTAGCGGGCCCGAGCTAGATTTT.

The genes are TRBV5-4 and TRBJ2-1, with TRBD2 identical over 13 bases. The CDR3 spans 14 residues. With 6 bases clipped from V and 7 bases from J, the junction kept 4 bases outside the gene matches. Germline CDR1 reads SGHNT; CDR2 reads YYREEE (reference sequence). The CDR3 DNA sequence: TGTGCCAGCATGGGACTAGCGGGAAGGAATGAGCAGTTCTTC. Residues: CASMGLAGRNEQFF.

The V call is TRBV7-8, the J call TRBJ2-1, with TRBD2 as a possible D gene (7 bases). The CDR3 runs to 14 residues. Looked up from germline, CDR1 is SGHVS and CDR2 is FQNEAQ. V was trimmed by 3 bases and J by 7 bases, leaving 13 bases between them. CDR3 amino acids: CASSFFRGGNEQFF. CDR3 coding DNA: TGTGCCAGCAGCTTCTTTAGGGGGGGGAATGAGCAGTTCTTC. Full variable domain (rest looked up from reference TRBV7-8 and TRBJ2-1): GAGVSQSPRYKVAKRGQDVALRCDPISGHVSLFWYQQALGQGPEFLTYFQNEAQLDKSGLPSDRFFAERPEGSVSTLKIQRTQQEDSAVYLCASSFFRGGNEQFFGPGTRLTVL.

This chain links TRBV6-5 with TRBJ2-1; D may be TRBD2 (5 bases). The germline gives CDR1 MNHEY, CDR2 SVGAGI. The V and J ends lost 5 bases and 6 bases respectively, with 11 bases between them. The CDR3 runs 13 residues. This chain's CDR3 is CASSLAGVNEQFF. Written as DNA, the CDR3 is TGTGCCAGCAGTCTTGCCGGGGTCAATGAGCAGTTCTTC.

This clone appeared once. This chain links TRBV19 with TRBJ1-5; D perhaps matches TRBD1 (6 bases). The CDR3 length is 14 residues. Per the germline V gene, CDR1 is LNHDA and CDR2 is SQIVND (reference sequence). The V and J ends lost 6 bases and 7 bases respectively, with 16 bases between them. The CDR3 region is CASRSGDNIQPQHF. Written as DNA, the CDR3 is TGTGCCAGTAGGTCAGGGGATAATATCCAGCCCCAGCATTTT.

V usage is TRBV7-3 and J usage is TRBJ1-1, with D hard to call. V lost 4 bases to trimming and J lost 1 base, with 13 bases between them. CDR3 size: 15 residues. Germline V CDR1 and CDR2: SGHTA, FQGTGA. The CDR3 protein is CASSSPAFGNTEAFF. Written as DNA, the CDR3 is TGTGCCAGCAGCTCACCAGCCTTTGGGAACACTGAAGCTTTCTTT.

The J gene is TRBJ2-7, the V gene TRBV4-1, with D possibly being TRBD2 (5 bases). Trimming cost V 0 bases and J 0 bases, with 15 bases left between them. This CDR3 has 17 residues. CDR1 MGHRA and CDR2 YSYEKL come from the germline V gene. DNA of the CDR3: TGCGCCAGCAGCCAAGATTTGGGCTGGGAGATCTCCTACGAGCAGTACTTC. This sequence encodes CASSQDLGWEISYEQYF.

As DNA, the CDR3 is TGCGCCAGCAGCAAAGTCGATGGTCTTAATGAAAAACTGTTTTTT. Protein sequence: CASSKVDGLNEKLFF. The chain combines TRBV5-1 with TRBJ1-4; D not resolved. Germline assignment: CDR1 SGHRS and CDR2 YFSETQ. The CDR3 loop spans 15 amino acids. V was pared by 4 bases and J by 4 bases, with 14 bases between. Together with reference TRBV5-1 and TRBJ1-4, the CDR3 gives the full variable domain: KAGVTQTPRYLIKTRGQQVTLSCSPISGHRSVSWYQQTPGQGLQFLFEYFSETQRNKGNFPGRFSGRQFSNSRSEMNVSTLELGDSALYLCASSKVDGLNEKLFFGSGTQLSVL.

CDR3 sequence: CAVPGQGNTGELFF. The CDR3 DNA sequence: TGTGCCGTACCGGGACAGGGAAACACCGGGGAGCTGTTTTTT. The J gene is TRBJ2-2, the V gene TRBV2; 9 bases align to TRBD1. Trimming took 11 bases from V and 2 from J; bases not matched to a gene: 6. This CDR3 region has 14 residues. Per the germline V gene, CDR1 is SNHLY and CDR2 is FYNNEI.

This clone was seen only once. The chain has TRBV7-8 and TRBJ2-5; 13 bases fit TRBD2. In germline, CDR1 is SGHVS, CDR2 FQNEAQ. J was trimmed by 4 bases and V by 5 bases; bases with no gene match: 7. There are 16 residues in the CDR3. The CDR3 region is CASSPGLAGVSETQYF. Here the CDR3 DNA reads TGTGCCAGCAGCCCCGGACTAGCGGGAGTATCAGAGACCCAGTACTTC. Based on the CDR3 plus reference TRBV7-8 and TRBJ2-5, the full variable domain is GAGVSQSPRYKVAKRGQDVALRCDPISGHVSLFWYQQALGQGPEFLTYFQNEAQLDKSGLPSDRFFAERPEGSVSTLKIQRTQQEDSAVYLCASSPGLAGVSETQYFGPGTRLLVL.